The text below deals with one TCR beta chain. These data originate in a study of blood T cell repertoires in COVID-19. The table came from immunoSEQ multiplex PCR; TCRdb's copy has only in-frame clones and leaves some out. The data show around 33,000 clones, 78% seen once. The V and J ends lost 5 bases and 4 bases respectively, with 18 bases between them. Germline V gene data show CDR1 as SGHNT and CDR2 as YENEEA. The CDR3 loop spans 16 amino acids. The sample taken for sequencing was peripheral blood. The J gene is TRBJ2-1, the V gene TRBV11-3; weak D call: TRBD2 (7 bases). This clonotype was sampled from a man aged 80 or over with acute or convalescent COVID-19. The CDR3 sequence is CASSPREGVGYNEQFF. CDR3 DNA sequence: TGTGCCAGCAGCCCTAGGGAGGGGGTTGGTTACAATGAGCAGTTCTTC.